Below are 20 T cell receptor beta chains sequenced from a single sample in a study of T cell changes during pregnancy in multiple sclerosis. The data were produced by immunoSEQ multiplex PCR, yet TCRdb's version contains in-frame clones alone and is incomplete. Among approximately 90,000 clones listed, 90% to 95% were seen once. Sequencing was performed on peripheral blood, taken in the third trimester of pregnancy. The receptors shown here come from a female donor with multiple sclerosis, enrolled in a pregnancy study.

This rearrangement joins TRBV2 to TRBJ2-1; perhaps TRBD1 as D (7 bases). The CDR3 consists of 19 residues. Germline CDR1 is SNHLY and CDR2 is FYNNEI. Trimming cost V 5 bases and J 2 bases, with 25 bases left between them. CDR3 nucleotide sequence: TGTGCCAGCAGTACCCCAGGGGGGTTCCCACCCAACGCCTACAATGAGCAGTTCTTC. This gives the protein CASSTPGGFPPNAYNEQFF.

The rearrangement links TRBV28 to TRBJ1-5; maybe TRBD1 (6 bases). The CDR3 is 14 amino acids. With 7 bases removed from V and 9 bases from J, the gap between germline ends came to 19 bases. Germline V gene data show CDR1 as MDHEN and CDR2 as SYDVKM. CDR3 in amino acids: CASTYIGGAAPQHF. CDR3 sequence (DNA): TGTGCCAGCACCTATATTGGGGGGGCGGCGCCCCAGCATTTT. The full variable domain, with the rest looked up from reference TRBV28 and TRBJ1-5, is DVKVTQSSRYLVKRTGEKVFLECVQDMDHENMFWYRQDPGLGLRLIYFSYDVKMKEKGDIPEGYSVSREKKERFSLILESASTNQTSMYLCASTYIGGAAPQHFGDGTRLSIL.

The V and J genes are TRBV21-1 and TRBJ2-7; the table's TRBD1 call for D was not verified on the DNA. TRBV21-1 is labeled a pseudogene. The CDR3 covers 13 residues. The CDR3 protein is CASSKGDTYEQYF. In nucleotides, the CDR3 is TGTGCCAGCAGCAAAGGGGACACCTACGAGCAGTACTTC.

The rearrangement links TRBV6-5 to TRBJ2-7; 9 positions agree with TRBD1. V lost 2 bases, J lost 2 bases, and 1 base stayed unmatched. The CDR3 extends over 14 amino acids. From germline, CDR1 is MNHEY and CDR2 SVGAGI. As DNA, the CDR3 is TGTGCCAGCAGTTACCGACAGGGGGCCTACGAGCAGTACTTC. This codes for CASSYRQGAYEQYF.

The chain employs TRBV27 and TRBJ2-2; TRBD2 matches at 11 bases. V shed 0 bases, J shed 5 bases, and the junction held 11 bases outside the gene matches. The germline CDR1 and CDR2 sequences are MNHEY and SMNVEV (reference sequence). The CDR3 length is 19 residues. As DNA, the CDR3 is TGTGCCAGCAGTTTATCGGGACTAGCGGCCCCCAGCGAAACCGGGGAGCTGTTTTTT. This gives the protein CASSLSGLAAPSETGELFF.

The V and J genes are TRBV19 and TRBJ1-2, with D possibly being TRBD1 (6 bases). Germline-derived CDR1 and CDR2 are LNHDA and SQIVND (reference sequence). The length of the CDR3 is 15 residues. Trimming took off 1 base at V and 7 bases at J, with 16 bases between the two ends. Here the CDR3 reads CASSIGDTALGGYTF. DNA for the CDR3: TGTGCCAGTAGTATAGGGGACACGGCGTTAGGTGGCTACACCTTC.

The chain has TRBV7-6 and TRBJ2-7; D may be TRBD1 (5 bases). V shed 2 bases and J shed 2 bases, with 10 bases lying between them. Germline CDR1 is SGHVS and CDR2 is FNYEAQ. The CDR3 is made up of 14 amino acids. The chain's CDR3 is CASSLSTGTYEQYF. Here the CDR3 DNA reads TGTGCCAGCAGCTTATCAACAGGAACCTACGAGCAGTACTTC.

V is TRBV19 and J is TRBJ1-4; the D is unclear. V dropped 8 bases and J dropped 6 bases, with 10 bases sitting between them. The CDR3 has 12 residues. CDR1 is LNHDA, CDR2 SQIVND, per germline (reference sequence). Here the CDR3 DNA reads TGTGCCAGTCGGGAGAGGGATGAAAAACTGTTTTTT. As protein: CASRERDEKLFF.

The V call is TRBV19, the J call TRBJ1-1; D possibly corresponds to TRBD1 (5 bases). Trimming pared 4 bases from V and 2 bases from J, leaving 14 bases between. The CDR3 totals 15 residues. Germline CDR1 is LNHDA and CDR2 is SQIVND (reference sequence). This CDR3 reads CASSRGGRVNTEAFF. The DNA of the CDR3 is TGTGCCAGTAGTAGGGGGGGACGGGTAAACACTGAAGCTTTCTTT.

This chain links TRBV6-4 with TRBJ2-6; no reliable D call. Trimming removed 0 bases from V and 0 bases from J, with 3 bases in between. Germline CDR1 is MRHNA and CDR2 is SNTAGT. This CDR3 is built from 15 residues. Here the CDR3 reads CASSDSHSGANVLTF. The CDR3, as DNA: TGTGCCAGCAGTGACTCACACTCTGGGGCCAACGTCCTGACTTTC.

The count of this clone is one. The V gene is TRBV4-1, the J gene TRBJ1-1; 9 positions agree with TRBD1. In germline, CDR1 is MGHRA, CDR2 YSYEKL. J was trimmed by 6 bases and V by 5 bases; bases with no gene match: 16. The CDR3 is 17 amino acids. The CDR3, as DNA: TGCGCCAGCAGCGACAAGTCTACAGGGGGCGCGGAACCTGAAGCTTTCTTT. Protein product: CASSDKSTGGAEPEAFF.

There are many counts of this clone. The CDR3 sequence is CASSRGLAEQFF. The CDR3 DNA sequence: TGTGCCAGCAGCCGGGGCCTTGCTGAGCAGTTCTTC. The chain recombines TRBV4-2 with TRBJ2-1; D might be TRBD1 (5 bases). V dropped 4 bases and J dropped 9 bases, with 10 bases sitting between them. Germline CDR1 reads LGHNA; CDR2 reads YNFKEQ. There are 12 residues in the CDR3.

This chain uses TRBV27 with TRBJ1-2; no clear D gene. CDR3 size: 14 residues. Between the trimmed V and J ends, which lost 2 bases and 2 bases, there was a span of 9 bases. Germline V gene lookup returns CDR1 MNHEY and CDR2 SMNVEV (reference sequence). The CDR3 DNA reads as TGTGCCAGCAGTTTAGTCGCGGCGAACTATGGCTACACCTTC. Translation gives CASSLVAANYGYTF.

J is TRBJ1-1 and V is TRBV29-1; D remains unclear. Germline V gene sequence: CDR1 SQVTM, CDR2 ANQGSEA. The CDR3 covers 13 residues. Trimming removed 5 bases from V and 5 bases from J, with 15 bases in between. The CDR3, as DNA: TGCAGCGTTCGTCGGGATTTGGATACTGAAGCTTTCTTT. Protein sequence: CSVRRDLDTEAFF.

This rearrangement joins TRBV6-5 to TRBJ1-5; 10 nucleotides line up with TRBD1. CDR1 and CDR2 from the germline V gene are MNHEY and SVGAGI. With 6 bases clipped from V and 6 bases from J, the junction kept 5 bases outside the gene matches. The CDR3 loop spans 14 amino acids. Here the CDR3 DNA reads TGTGCCAGCAGGCGGGACAGGGGAGGTCAGCCCCAGCATTTT. Its protein is CASRRDRGGQPQHF.

This clone was picked up one time. The chain employs TRBV15 and TRBJ1-5, with a weak D call TRBD1 (5 bases). CDR1 LNHNV and CDR2 YYDKDF come from the germline V gene (reference sequence). The V end lost 8 bases, the J end lost 3 bases, and 11 bases lay between the germline ends. The CDR3 is 13 residues long. CDR3: CATGQGNNQPQHF. The CDR3, as DNA: TGTGCCACCGGGCAGGGTAACAATCAGCCCCAGCATTTT. Drawing the rest from reference TRBV15 and TRBJ1-5, the complete variable domain is DAMVIQNPRYQVTQFGKPVTLSCSQTLNHNVMYWYQQKSSQAPKLLFHYYDKDFNNEADTPDNFQSRRPNTSFCFLDIRSPGLGDTAMYLCATGQGNNQPQHFGDGTRLSIL.

This chain connects TRBV18 to TRBJ2-2, with no clear D. This CDR3 has 15 amino acids. From germline, CDR1 is KGHSH and CDR2 LQKENI. V lost 0 bases, J lost 4 bases, and 9 bases lay in between. The CDR3 DNA reads as TGTGCCAGCTCACCACCGTCAGGTATCACCGGGGAGCTGTTTTTT. The encoded protein is CASSPPSGITGELFF.

The rearrangement uses TRBV5-4 and TRBJ2-1; TRBD1 is a possible D gene (5 bases). This CDR3 contains 14 residues. Germline V CDR1 and CDR2: SGHNT, YYREEE (reference sequence). Trimming took off 3 bases at V and 8 bases at J, with 15 bases between the two ends. The CDR3 DNA is TGTGCCAGCAGCTGGGGTGGGGCCGGCCATGAGCAGTTCTTC. Protein: CASSWGGAGHEQFF.

The rearrangement links TRBV19 to TRBJ1-4, with TRBD1 matching over 7 bases. Germline CDR1 is LNHDA and CDR2 is SQIVND (reference sequence). With V trimmed by 6 bases and J by 4 bases, 8 bases remained unmatched. The CDR3 consists of 15 residues. CDR3 sequence reads: CASRPGTAGNEKLFF. The CDR3 coding sequence is TGTGCCAGTAGGCCGGGGACAGCCGGTAATGAAAAACTGTTTTTT.

This chain joins TRBV19 and TRBJ1-2; D perhaps matches TRBD1 (5 bases). The germline CDR1 and CDR2 sequences are LNHDA and SQIVND (reference sequence). V was trimmed by 3 bases and J by 6 bases, leaving 11 bases between them. The CDR3 covers 13 residues. Here the CDR3 reads CASSIGTGDGYTF. Here the CDR3 DNA reads TGTGCCAGTAGTATTGGGACTGGGGATGGCTACACCTTC.